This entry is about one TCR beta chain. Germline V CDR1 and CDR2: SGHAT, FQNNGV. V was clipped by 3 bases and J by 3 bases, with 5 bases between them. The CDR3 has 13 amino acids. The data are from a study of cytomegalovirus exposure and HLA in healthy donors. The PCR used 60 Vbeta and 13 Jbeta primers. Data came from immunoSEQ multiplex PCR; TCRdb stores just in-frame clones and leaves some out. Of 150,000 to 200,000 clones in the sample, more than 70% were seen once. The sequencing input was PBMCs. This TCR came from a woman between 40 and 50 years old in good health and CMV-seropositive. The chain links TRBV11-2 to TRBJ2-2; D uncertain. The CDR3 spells CASSFRDTGELFF. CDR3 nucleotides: TGTGCCAGCAGCTTCCGCGACACCGGGGAGCTGTTTTTT.